These 23 T cell receptor beta chains came from one sample sequenced in a study of radiotherapy plus CTLA-4 blockade in lung cancer. Profiling relied on immunoSEQ multiplex PCR, and the TCRdb table lists in-frame clones only, not all of them. The repertoire holds about 97,000 clones, with 65% to 80% as singletons. The source material was peripheral blood, sampled from a patient treated with radiotherapy plus ipilimumab. Receptor source: a human donor with non-small cell lung cancer who had a partial response to radiotherapy plus ipilimumab. Some clones in this sample may be carry-over from other donors' samples.

The genes are TRBV5-1 and TRBJ1-2, with a weak D call TRBD1 (6 bases). Looked up from germline, CDR1 is SGHRS and CDR2 is YFSETQ. V lost 0 bases and J lost 4, with 7 bases in between. The CDR3 is 13 residues long. The CDR3 loop is CASSLGQVYGYTF. CDR3 in DNA: TGCGCCAGCAGCTTGGGACAGGTCTATGGCTACACCTTC.

The rearrangement joins TRBV18 to TRBJ2-7; TRBD1 matches at 8 bases. Germline lookup yields CDR1 KGHSH and CDR2 LQKENI. V was pared by 6 bases and J by 3 bases, with 10 bases of the junction left unmatched. This CDR3 has 15 amino acids. The CDR3 region is CASSPGQEKGYEQYF. CDR3 nucleotides: TGTGCCAGCTCTCCGGGACAGGAAAAAGGCTACGAGCAGTACTTC. Drawing the rest from reference TRBV18 and TRBJ2-7, the complete variable domain is NAGVMQNPRHLVRRRGQEARLRCSPMKGHSHVYWYRQLPEEGLKFMVYLQKENIIDESGMPKERFSAEFPKEGPSILRIQQVVRGDSAAYFCASSPGQEKGYEQYFGPGTRLTVT.

This chain connects TRBV28 to TRBJ2-1; 8 nucleotides match TRBD2. The CDR3 length is 17 residues. Germline CDR1 reads MDHEN; CDR2 reads SYDVKM. The junction had 14 bases not matched to a gene; V was cut back by 8 bases and J by 2 bases. The CDR3 sequence: CASPPMGRRGAYNEQFF. The CDR3 DNA reads as TGTGCCAGCCCCCCAATGGGTAGGCGGGGGGCCTACAATGAGCAGTTCTTC.

About this clone: The same CDR3 is also encoded by other DNA sequences in this sample. The gene calls are TRBV18 and TRBJ2-7; possible D gene TRBD1, 6 bases. The CDR3 length is 13 residues. The germline CDR1 and CDR2 sequences are KGHSH and LQKENI. Deletions cut 3 bases from V and 5 bases from J, with 11 bases between. CDR3 in DNA: TGTGCCAGCTCACCGGGCAGGGGTGACGAGCAGTACTTC. Translated: CASSPGRGDEQYF.

This chain connects TRBV30 to TRBJ1-5; possible D gene TRBD1, 6 bases. The germline V gene encodes CDR1 GTSNPN and CDR2 SVGIG (reference sequence). The CDR3 totals 14 residues. The V and J ends lost 3 bases and 9 bases respectively, with 18 bases between them. This CDR3 is CAWRADSDIGPQHF. CDR3 DNA: TGTGCCTGGAGGGCGGACAGTGATATAGGGCCCCAGCATTTT.

Turning to this clone: The same CDR3 is also encoded by other DNA sequences in this sample. J is TRBJ1-1 and V is TRBV5-1; no clear D. Trimming left V 3 bases short and J 0 bases short, with 6 bases between. The V gene's germline CDR1 is SGHRS and CDR2 YFSETQ. The CDR3 contains 13 residues. CDR3 in DNA: TGCGCCAGCAGCTCCGTTTTGAACACTGAAGCTTTCTTT. Translated: CASSSVLNTEAFF.

This clone has only one observation. The chain recombines TRBV6-5 with TRBJ2-5; TRBD2 matches 12 bases. Trimming cost V 5 bases and J 1 base; bases outside gene matches: 2. CDR1 is MNHEY and CDR2 is SVGAGI in the germline V gene. This CDR3 spans 15 amino acids. CDR3 DNA sequence: TGTGCCAGCAGTGTACTAGCGGGAGGCCAAGAGACCCAGTACTTC. This sequence encodes CASSVLAGGQETQYF.

This chain joins TRBV5-4 and TRBJ2-2; TRBD1 matches at 8 bases. CDR1 is SGHNT and CDR2 is YYREEE in the germline V gene (reference sequence). The V gene end was trimmed by 4 bases and the J gene end by 9 bases; junction bases not matched to a gene: 11. The CDR3 is 15 amino acids. Here the CDR3 DNA reads TGTGCCAGCAGCCCCTGGACAGGGCGGCCGAGGGAGCTGTTTTTT. It translates to CASSPWTGRPRELFF.

The table lists this clone with a few counts. This sequence joins TRBV4-3 and TRBJ1-2; D remains unclear. The germline V gene encodes CDR1 LGHNA and CDR2 YSLEER. V was pared by 4 bases and J by 8 bases, with 14 bases between. The CDR3 sequence is 13 residues long. The CDR3 nucleotides are TGCGCCAGCAGCCGCTGGAGGGCGGGGGGCTACACCTTC. It specifies CASSRWRAGGYTF.

The rearrangement links TRBV29-1 to TRBJ2-7, with 7 bases matching TRBD2. The CDR3 sequence is 15 residues long. V dropped 4 bases and J dropped 3; count of bases not matched to a gene: 12. Germline V gene sequence: CDR1 SQVTM, CDR2 ANQGSEA. The CDR3 DNA sequence: TGCAGCGTTGTTAGGGGTTGGACGGGAGGCTACGAGCAGTACTTC. As protein: CSVVRGWTGGYEQYF.

This clone was detected only a few times. The chain employs TRBV7-9 and TRBJ2-2; 9 nucleotides match TRBD1. The CDR3 loop spans 16 amino acids. Germline V gene lookup returns CDR1 SEHNR and CDR2 FQNEAQ (reference sequence). V trimming: 5 bases; J trimming: 2 bases; junction bases outside the gene matches: 6. This CDR3 is CASSQQGALNTGELFF. The CDR3 DNA follows: TGTGCCAGCAGCCAACAGGGGGCACTAAACACCGGGGAGCTGTTTTTT.

CDR3 in amino acids: CASSQDRSPYGYTF. For the CDR3, the DNA is TGCGCCAGCAGCCAAGATCGGAGCCCCTATGGCTACACCTTC. This sequence joins TRBV4-3 and TRBJ1-2; no firm D call. Germline loops: CDR1 LGHNA, CDR2 YSLEER. The CDR3 runs to 14 residues. Trimming pared 0 bases from V and 4 bases from J, leaving 9 bases between.

The chain combines TRBV28 with TRBJ1-6; D call uncertain. Germline assignment: CDR1 MDHEN and CDR2 SYDVKM. V lost 6 bases and J 10 bases, leaving 13 bases between the germline ends. The CDR3 is 13 amino acids. In DNA, the CDR3 is TGTGCCAGCAGCCCCCCCCTAGTCTCACCCCTCCACTTT. Amino acid sequence: CASSPPLVSPLHF.

The CDR3 loop is CASSFGRGPYEQYF. CDR3 coding DNA: TGTGCCAGCAGTTTCGGCAGGGGGCCCTACGAGCAGTACTTC. The genes are TRBV28 and TRBJ2-7; 8 bases fit TRBD1. Per germline, CDR1 MDHEN and CDR2 SYDVKM. The CDR3 runs 14 residues. V was clipped by 3 bases and J by 2 bases; unmatched bases: 3.

The chain joins TRBV6-5 to TRBJ1-1; D not resolved. Per the germline V gene, CDR1 is MNHEY and CDR2 is SVGAGI. The CDR3 is 16 residues long. Trimming shortened V by 0 bases and J by 1 base, and 12 bases separated the two germline ends. Here the CDR3 reads CASSYSSGRKNTEAFF. In DNA, the CDR3 is TGTGCCAGCAGTTACTCCAGCGGACGGAAGAACACTGAAGCTTTCTTT.

The CDR3 coding sequence is TGTGCCAGCTCACCAGGCGCGGCTAACAATGAAAAACTGTTTTTT. Protein product: CASSPGAANNEKLFF. This chain joins TRBV18 and TRBJ1-4; the D is unclear. Germline V gene data show CDR1 as KGHSH and CDR2 as LQKENI. V was clipped by 2 bases and J by 5 bases, with 12 bases between them. The CDR3 consists of 15 residues. The variable domain in full, completed from reference TRBV18 and TRBJ1-4, reads NAGVMQNPRHLVRRRGQEARLRCSPMKGHSHVYWYRQLPEEGLKFMVYLQKENIIDESGMPKERFSAEFPKEGPSILRIQQVVRGDSAAYFCASSPGAANNEKLFFGSGTQLSVL.

The CDR3 sequence: CASSLGQTGREKLFF. The CDR3 DNA follows: TGCGCCAGCAGCTTGGGACAGACAGGGAGGGAAAAACTGTTTTTT. The chain links TRBV5-1 to TRBJ1-4, with 7 bases identical to TRBD1. V was clipped by 0 bases and J by 8 bases; unmatched bases: 7. The CDR3 spans 15 residues. Germline assignment: CDR1 SGHRS and CDR2 YFSETQ. The variable domain in full, with the rest retrieved from reference TRBV5-1 and TRBJ1-4, is KAGVTQTPRYLIKTRGQQVTLSCSPISGHRSVSWYQQTPGQGLQFLFEYFSETQRNKGNFPGRFSGRQFSNSRSEMNVSTLELGDSALYLCASSLGQTGREKLFFGSGTQLSVL.

The rearrangement links TRBV5-4 to TRBJ2-2; 9 bases line up with TRBD2. From germline, CDR1 is SGHNT and CDR2 YYREEE (reference sequence). V gave up 10 bases and J gave up 5 bases; unmatched junction bases: 12. The CDR3 loop spans 15 amino acids. The chain's CDR3 is CAATSAGGGTGELFF. DNA for the CDR3: TGTGCCGCTACGTCGGCGGGAGGGGGGACCGGGGAGCTGTTTTTT.

The V gene is TRBV5-4, the J gene TRBJ1-2; 8 nucleotides agree with TRBD1. V trimming: 4 bases; J trimming: 0 bases; junction bases outside the gene matches: 2. There are 14 residues in the CDR3. Germline CDR1 reads SGHNT; CDR2 reads YYREEE (reference sequence). CDR3 protein: CASSRTGTNYGYTF. In DNA, the CDR3 is TGTGCCAGCAGCCGGACAGGGACTAACTATGGCTACACCTTC.

The V and J genes are TRBV6-1 and TRBJ2-7; tentative D call: TRBD2 (5 bases). Germline CDR1 and CDR2: MNHNS and SASEGT. V lost 1 base and J 7 bases, leaving 17 bases between the germline ends. The length of the CDR3 is 15 residues. CDR3 protein: CASSEGPGIMREQYF. The DNA of the CDR3 is TGTGCCAGCAGTGAAGGCCCGGGAATCATGCGAGAGCAGTACTTC.

This clone was observed many times. This chain joins TRBV7-9 and TRBJ1-2, with TRBD1 identical over 8 bases. The CDR3 has 13 residues. Germline V lookup: CDR1 SEHNR, CDR2 FQNEAQ (reference sequence). The V segment lost 7 bases and the J segment 8 bases; nucleotides outside the gene matches: 9. CDR3 DNA sequence: TGTGCCAGCAACGTCAGGGGGCTGGACGGCTACACCTTC. It codes for CASNVRGLDGYTF.

This sequence joins TRBV7-8 and TRBJ2-1; 11 positions match TRBD2. From germline, CDR1 is SGHVS and CDR2 FQNEAQ. The junction had 8 bases not matched to a gene; V was cut back by 5 bases and J by 8 bases. The CDR3 is 15 amino acids. CDR3 loop: CASSRIAGGPHEQFF. As DNA, the CDR3 is TGTGCCAGCAGCCGAATAGCGGGAGGGCCTCATGAGCAGTTCTTC.

The V and J genes are TRBV2 and TRBJ1-1; D possibly corresponds to TRBD1 (5 bases). CDR3 length equals 13 residues. Deletions cut 3 bases from V and 4 bases from J, with 9 bases between. Germline V gives CDR1 SNHLY, CDR2 FYNNEI. This chain's CDR3 is CASSEGGLTEAFF. CDR3 DNA sequence: TGTGCCAGCAGTGAGGGGGGTCTCACTGAAGCTTTCTTT.